The clone carrying this T cell receptor beta chain has only a few counts. The protocol was immunoSEQ multiplex PCR, while the TCRdb copy is restricted to in-frame clones and leaves out a portion. Here the sample spans about 72,000 clones, 75% to 95% being singletons. The sample belongs to a study of T cell changes during pregnancy in multiple sclerosis. The clonotype comes from a female donor with multiple sclerosis, enrolled in a pregnancy study. Sequenced here: peripheral blood, sampled in the second trimester of pregnancy.

The CDR3 bases are TGCGCCAGCAGCATACTGAGACCCAGCGTTGGCTACACCTTC. Translation: CASSILRPSVGYTF. V is TRBV5-1 and J is TRBJ1-2; D gene uncertain. Between the trimmed V and J ends, which lost 4 bases and 7 bases, there was a span of 17 bases. This CDR3 is built from 14 residues. The germline V gene has CDR1 SGHRS and CDR2 YFSETQ.